This TCR beta chain was identified in a study of blood T cell repertoires in COVID-19. Methods used by the authors: Reference gene primer amplification gave nucleated cell count estimates. This table comes from immunoSEQ multiplex PCR, and its TCRdb copy is limited to in-frame clones, with some not included. Clonal size and the V and J genes are those of that table, whereas D and trimming came from the DNA. The sample consists of fewer than 150,000 clones, more than 70% of them appearing once. Trimming shortened V by 5 bases and J by 1 base, and 8 bases separated the two germline ends. The CDR3 consists of 13 residues. Per the germline V gene, CDR1 is SGHAT and CDR2 is FQNNGV.

The rearrangement uses TRBV11-2 and TRBJ1-1; D is unclear. The TCR comes from an older woman with acute or convalescent COVID-19. The sample consisted of peripheral blood. The CDR3 DNA is TGTGCCAGCAGCCTTGAGGGGAACACTGAAGCTTTCTTT. It specifies CASSLEGNTEAFF.